The source of this T cell receptor (beta chain) is a study of blood T cell repertoires in COVID-19. Produced via immunoSEQ multiplex PCR; TCRdb's table is partial and in-frame only. This table has under 300,000 clones, more than 70% appearing once. CDR1 is SEHNR, CDR2 FQNEAQ, per germline (reference sequence). V was clipped by 5 bases and J by 3 bases; unmatched bases: 4. The CDR3 covers 15 residues. J is TRBJ2-3 and V is TRBV7-9, with TRBD1 matching 11 bases. This TCR came from a woman aged 60-75 years in a cohort exposed to, infected with or recovered from COVID-19 (not recorded which). The sample comprised PBMCs or T cells enriched from blood (not recorded which). CDR3 in amino acids: CASSRGQGATDTQYF. The CDR3 coding sequence is TGTGCCAGCAGCCGAGGACAGGGGGCAACAGATACGCAGTATTTT.